Listed below are T cell receptor beta chains from one sample, sequenced in a study of control samples from healthy donors and cancer patients. Sequenced by immunoSEQ multiplex PCR; TCRdb stores in-frame clones only, minus some. This table has around 100,000 clones, about 90% appearing once. Sequencing was carried out using blood. The source is a woman aged 18-29 years in good health. Both conserved end residues are part of each CDR3. The D gene is left open where the match is weak. Expanded clones are given a class, and other clones once, few, many or no size at all.

>once|TRBJ1-2|TRBV19|-
CASREAAGNYGYTF
TGTGCCTCACGAGAGGCAGCGGGGAACTATGGCTACACCTTC
>-|TRBJ2-7|TRBV9|-
CASSSQGYEQYF
TGTGCCAGCAGCTCTCAGGGTTACGAGCAGTACTTC
>-|TRBJ1-5|TRBV24-1|-
CATSEGYSNQPQHF
TGTGCCACCAGTGAGGGGTATAGCAATCAGCCCCAGCATTTT
>once|TRBJ1-2|TRBV14|-
CASSQDSLTYGYTF
TGTGCCAGCAGCCAAGACAGCTTAACCTATGGCTACACCTTC
>-|TRBJ1-1|TRBV14|-
CASSQERTPNTEAFF
TGTGCCAGCAGCCAAGAACGGACACCTAACACTGAAGCTTTCTTT
>-|TRBJ1-5|TRBV24-1|-
CATSDGYSNQPQHF
TGTGCCACCAGTGATGGGTATAGCAATCAGCCCCAGCATTTT
>once|TRBJ1-1|TRBV5-6|-
CASSPLGGWTEAFF
TGTGCCAGCAGCCCCCTGGGGGGTTGGACTGAAGCTTTCTTT
>once|TRBJ2-2|TRBV4-3|-
CASSQDRVGLSNTGELFF
TGCGCCAGCAGCCAAGATAGGGTAGGCCTCTCGAACACCGGGGAGCTGTTTTTT
>once|TRBJ2-3|TRBV9|TRBD2
CASSVSPRLAGGLLPETDTQYF
TGTGCCAGCAGCGTAAGCCCGCGCCTAGCGGGAGGACTCCTTCCGGAGACAGATACGCAGTATTTT
>-|TRBJ2-3|TRBV7-2|-
CASKVDGGTDTQYF
TGTGCCAGCAAGGTCGATGGTGGCACAGATACGCAGTATTTT
>-|TRBJ2-3|TRBV6-5|-
CASSYVRTDTQYF
TGTGCCAGCAGTTACGTGCGCACAGATACGCAGTATTTT
>-|TRBJ2-1|TRBV11-3|-
CASSLDASYNEQFF
TGTGCCAGCAGCTTAGATGCCTCATACAATGAGCAGTTCTTC
>-|TRBJ2-3|TRBV7-2|TRBD2
CASSLGTSVDTQYF
TGTGCCAGCAGCTTAGGGACTAGCGTGGATACGCAGTATTTT
>once|TRBJ2-2|TRBV27|TRBD2
CASSPSSGRSGELFF
TGTGCCAGCAGTCCATCCAGCGGGAGAAGCGGGGAGCTGTTTTTT
>-|TRBJ2-7|TRBV5-1|-
CASSLDGQGYEQYF
TGCGCCAGCAGCTTGGATGGGCAGGGCTACGAGCAGTACTTC
>-|TRBJ2-5|TRBV7-9|TRBD2
CASKPGVAGAQETQYF
TGTGCCAGCAAACCTGGGGTAGCGGGGGCCCAAGAGACCCAGTACTTC
>-|TRBJ2-5|TRBV7-7|-
CASSTGPPGVPQETQYF
TGTGCCAGCAGCACGGGACCTCCGGGTGTCCCCCAAGAGACCCAGTACTTC
>once|TRBJ2-3|TRBV30|TRBD2
CACSGDTDTQYF
TGTGCCTGTAGCGGGGACACAGATACGCAGTATTTT
>-|TRBJ2-3|TRBV29-1|-
CSVDSPSTDTQYF
TGCAGCGTTGATTCGCCGAGCACAGATACGCAGTATTTT
>-|TRBJ1-6|TRBV30|TRBD1
CACTEWDRGYNSPLHF
TGTGCCTGCACCGAGTGGGACAGGGGTTACAATTCACCCCTCCACTTT
>-|TRBJ2-1|TRBV2|-
CASSGGLGGHEQFF
TGTGCCAGCAGTGGAGGACTAGGGGGGCATGAGCAGTTCTTC
>-|TRBJ2-7|TRBV10-2|TRBD2
CASSERASGGKEQYF
TGCGCCAGCAGTGAGCGGGCTAGCGGGGGGAAGGAGCAGTACTTC
>-|TRBJ1-3|TRBV4-1|-
CASSQGALGNTIYF
TGCGCCAGCAGCCAAGGCGCGCTTGGAAACACCATATATTTT
>-|TRBJ1-1|TRBV7-2|-
CASSLKFDEAFF
TGTGCCAGCAGCTTAAAGTTTGATGAAGCTTTCTTT
>-|TRBJ1-2|TRBV30|-
CAWGRDNYGYTF
TGTGCCTGGGGGAGGGACAACTATGGCTACACCTTC
>-|TRBJ1-2|TRBV28|-
CASSFRGRPEGYTF
TGTGCCAGCAGTTTTCGTGGACGGCCAGAGGGCTACACCTTC
>-|TRBJ2-1|TRBV11-3|TRBD2
CASSIPSGSTYNEQFF
TGTGCCAGCAGCATACCTAGCGGGAGTACCTACAATGAGCAGTTCTTC
>once|TRBJ2-2|TRBV10-3|-
CAISEGGELFF
TGTGCCATCAGTGAGGGAGGGGAGCTGTTTTTT
>once|TRBJ2-3|TRBV7-9|TRBD2
CASSLGLAGVNTQYF
TGTGCCAGCAGCCTTGGACTAGCGGGAGTAAATACGCAGTATTTT
>-|TRBJ2-5|TRBV24-1|-
CATSDLGHQETQYF
TGTGCCACCAGTGATTTGGGACACCAAGAGACCCAGTACTTC
>-|TRBJ2-1|TRBV6-6|-
CASETVRGQEQFF
TGTGCCAGCGAAACCGTCCGTGGTCAGGAGCAGTTCTTC